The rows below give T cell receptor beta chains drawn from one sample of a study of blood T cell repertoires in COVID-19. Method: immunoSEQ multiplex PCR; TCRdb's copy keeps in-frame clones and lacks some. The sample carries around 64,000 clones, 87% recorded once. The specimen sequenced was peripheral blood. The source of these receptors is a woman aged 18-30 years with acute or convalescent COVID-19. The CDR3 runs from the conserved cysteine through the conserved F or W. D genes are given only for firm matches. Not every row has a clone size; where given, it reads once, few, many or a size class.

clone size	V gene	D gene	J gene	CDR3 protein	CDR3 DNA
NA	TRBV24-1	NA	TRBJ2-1	CATSDSRGYNEQFF	TGTGCCACCAGTGACTCCAGGGGCTACAATGAGCAGTTCTTC
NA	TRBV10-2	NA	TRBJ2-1	CASRRWTTRNEQFF	TGCGCCAGCAGAAGATGGACTACCAGAAATGAGCAGTTCTTC
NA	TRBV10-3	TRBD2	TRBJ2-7	CAISESPLAGALREQYF	TGTGCCATCAGTGAGTCCCCACTAGCGGGAGCGTTGAGGGAGCAGTACTTC
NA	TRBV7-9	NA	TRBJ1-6	CASSLLGVASPLHF	TGTGCCAGCAGCTTACTCGGGGTGGCTTCACCCCTCCACTTT
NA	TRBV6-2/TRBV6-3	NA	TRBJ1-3	CASSYASSGNTIYF	TGTGCCAGCAGTTATGCGAGCTCTGGAAACACCATATATTTT
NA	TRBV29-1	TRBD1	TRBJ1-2	CSVEQGAEGYTF	TGCAGCGTTGAACAGGGGGCGGAAGGCTACACCTTC
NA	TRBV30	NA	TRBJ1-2	CAWSVGQNYGYTF	TGTGCCTGGAGTGTGGGGCAGAACTATGGCTACACCTTC
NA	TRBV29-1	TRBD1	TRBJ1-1	CSGTGMGTEAFF	TGCAGCGGGACAGGGATGGGAACTGAAGCTTTCTTT
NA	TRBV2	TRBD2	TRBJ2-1	CASTWTSGRGAYNEQFF	TGTGCCAGCACATGGACTAGCGGGAGAGGGGCCTACAATGAGCAGTTCTTC
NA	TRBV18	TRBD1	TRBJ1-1	CASSPGTGPSSTEAFF	TGTGCCAGCTCACCGGGGACAGGCCCTTCGAGCACTGAAGCTTTCTTT
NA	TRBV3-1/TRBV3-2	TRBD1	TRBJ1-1	CASSRRDSLNTEAFF	TGTGCCAGCAGCCGTCGGGACAGCTTGAACACTGAAGCTTTCTTT
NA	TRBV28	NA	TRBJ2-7	CASSRHDTASQYF	TGTGCCAGCAGTCGCCACGACACTGCCAGCCAGTACTTC
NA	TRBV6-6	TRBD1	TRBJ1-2	CASSQDRGSANYGYTF	TGTGCCAGCAGCCAAGACAGGGGGTCGGCTAACTATGGCTACACCTTC
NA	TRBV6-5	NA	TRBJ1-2	CASRPTDRTRGGYTF	TGTGCCAGCAGACCCACCGACAGGACTCGTGGTGGCTACACCTTC
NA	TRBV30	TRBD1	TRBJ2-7	CAWSQGQGHEQYF	TGTGCCTGGAGCCAGGGACAGGGTCACGAGCAGTACTTC
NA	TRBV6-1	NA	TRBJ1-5	CASSDTLSSPQHF	TGTGCCAGCAGTGACACCCTGAGTAGTCCCCAGCATTTT
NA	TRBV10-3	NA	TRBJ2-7	CAISEATASYEQYF	TGTGCCATCAGTGAGGCGACAGCCTCCTACGAGCAGTACTTC
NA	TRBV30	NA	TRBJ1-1	CAWSATGPYTEAFF	TGTGCCTGGAGTGCAACAGGCCCTTACACTGAAGCTTTCTTT
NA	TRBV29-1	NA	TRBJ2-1	CSVHPLAGGEQFF	TGCAGCGTCCATCCCCTAGCCGGAGGTGAGCAGTTCTTC
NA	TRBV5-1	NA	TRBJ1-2	CASSSGGNYGYTF	TGCGCCAGCAGCTCCGGAGGCAACTATGGCTACACCTTC
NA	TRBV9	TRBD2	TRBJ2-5	CASSVGLAGELETQYF	TGTGCCAGCAGCGTCGGACTAGCGGGAGAGCTTGAGACCCAGTACTTC
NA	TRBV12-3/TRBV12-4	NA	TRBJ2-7	CASSLSRYEQYF	TGTGCCAGCAGCCTTAGCCGGTACGAGCAGTACTTC
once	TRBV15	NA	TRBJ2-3	CATSRVPADTQYF	TGTGCCACCAGCAGAGTCCCCGCAGATACGCAGTATTTT
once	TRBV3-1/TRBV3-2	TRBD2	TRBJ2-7	CASSQSTSTNEQYF	TGTGCCAGCAGCCAATCGACTAGCACGAACGAGCAGTACTTC
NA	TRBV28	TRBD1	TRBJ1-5	CATRGGTGFQSNQPQHF	TGTGCCACCAGAGGCGGGACAGGGTTCCAGAGCAATCAGCCCCAGCATTTT
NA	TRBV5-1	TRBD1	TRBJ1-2	CASSLDRVDGYTF	TGCGCCAGCAGCCTGGACAGGGTGGATGGCTACACCTTC
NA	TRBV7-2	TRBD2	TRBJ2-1	CASSLEWTSGKYNEQFF	TGTGCCAGCAGCTTAGAATGGACTAGCGGTAAATACAATGAGCAGTTCTTC
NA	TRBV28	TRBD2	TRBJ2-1	CASSRRKRGVFDEQFF	TGTGCCAGCAGCCGACGCAAGCGGGGTGTCTTCGATGAGCAGTTCTTC
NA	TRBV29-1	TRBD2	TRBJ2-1	CSVEEAGLGEQFF	TGCAGCGTTGAAGAAGCGGGGTTAGGTGAGCAGTTCTTC
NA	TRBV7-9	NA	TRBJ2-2	CASSRETRTGELFF	TGTGCCAGCAGCCGCGAAACTAGGACCGGGGAGCTGTTTTTT
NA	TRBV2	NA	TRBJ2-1	CASSVNHYEQFF	TGTGCCAGCAGTGTCAATCATTATGAGCAGTTCTTC